A selection of T cell receptor beta chains follows, all from one sample in a study of T cell repertoires in cytomegalovirus infection. TCRdb ran MiXCR on the reads and lists one entry per CDR3 protein. The data contain approximately 100,000 distinct CDR3 sequences, less than 25% of them singletons. The sample consisted of CD8+ T cells from PBMCs. The receptors stem from a human donor in good health (CMV status not recorded). Some clones in this sample may be carry-over from other donors' samples. The CDR3 runs from the conserved cysteine through the conserved F or W. A D gene is named only where the DNA matches it firmly. Clone size is not always given. Where it is, it says once, few, many or a class for expanded clones.

>TRBD1|TRBJ2-7|few|TRBV19
CASSTGGGTGNYEQYF
TGTGCCAGTAGTACCGGAGGGGGGACAGGGAACTACGAGCAGTACTTC
>TRBD2|TRBJ2-5|many|TRBV7-8
CASSQTSGEQETQYF
TGTGCCAGCAGTCAAACTAGCGGGGAACAAGAGACCCAGTACTTC
>TRBD2|TRBJ2-1|.|TRBV20-1
CSARSSSGTSSYNEQFF
TGCAGTGCTAGGTCGTCTAGCGGGACTAGCTCCTACAATGAGCAGTTCTTC
>TRBD2|TRBJ2-3|many|TRBV6-5
CAGRGLAGGNTDTQYF
TGTGCCGGAAGGGGACTAGCGGGGGGGAACACAGATACGCAGTATTTT
>.|TRBJ1-4|few|TRBV20-1
CSARDSGTGNEKLFF
TGCAGTGCTAGAGATTCAGGGACGGGGAATGAAAAACTGTTTTTT
>.|TRBJ2-5|.|TRBV10-2
CASSEWGPGETQYF
TGCGCCAGCAGTGAGTGGGGCCCTGGGGAGACCCAGTACTTC
>.|TRBJ1-2|.|TRBV5-6
CASEQIRANYGYTF
TGTGCCAGCGAGCAGATAAGGGCTAACTATGGCTACACCTTC
>.|TRBJ2-7|few|TRBV5-6
CASRGTGTPITEQYF
TGTGCCAGCAGAGGAACGGGGACCCCTATAACCGAGCAGTACTTC
>.|TRBJ2-1|many|TRBV7-2
CASSLGRLTGLGNEQFF
TGTGCCAGCAGCTTAGGTAGGCTCACAGGGTTGGGCAATGAGCAGTTCTTC
>TRBD2|TRBJ2-3|.|TRBV20-1
CSARFREGFTRGDTQYF
TGCAGTGCTAGATTTCGGGAGGGCTTTACAAGAGGAGATACGCAGTATTTT
>TRBD1|TRBJ2-2|many|TRBV5-4
CASSFRTGDAGELFF
TGTGCCAGCAGCTTCCGGACAGGGGACGCCGGGGAGCTGTTTTTT
>TRBD1|TRBJ2-5|few|TRBV27
CASSLLGQGDQETQYF
TGTGCCAGCAGTTTATTGGGACAGGGAGATCAAGAGACCCAGTACTTC
>TRBD2|TRBJ2-2|many|TRBV7-6
CASSLVPSELADQSGELFF
TGTGCCAGCAGCTTAGTGCCTTCGGAGCTAGCGGACCAGAGCGGGGAGCTGTTTTTT
>.|TRBJ2-5|.|TRBV29-1
CSVAGPETQYF
TGCAGCGTGGCAGGGCCTGAGACCCAGTACTTC
>TRBD2|TRBJ2-3|few|TRBV29-1
CSVEGLATDTQYF
TGCAGCGTTGAAGGACTAGCAACAGATACGCAGTATTTT
>.|TRBJ2-6|.|TRBV7-9
CASTQPGAGANVLTF
TGTGCCAGCACCCAACCGGGGGCTGGGGCCAACGTCCTGACTTTC
>.|TRBJ2-5|few|TRBV7-8
CASRLGGGAGETQYF
TGTGCCAGCAGACTGGGGGGGGGGGCGGGGGAGACCCAGTACTTC
>.|TRBJ2-7|few|TRBV6-6
CASSYSTGSSYEQYF
TGTGCCAGCAGTTACTCGACAGGCAGCTCCTACGAGCAGTACTTC
>.|TRBJ1-4|many|TRBV7-2
CASSLVGSTNEKLFF
TGTGCCAGCAGCTTAGTCGGATCAACTAATGAAAAACTGTTTTTT
>TRBD1|TRBJ1-1|many|TRBV28
CASRIQGWNTEAFF
TGTGCCAGCAGGATACAGGGGTGGAACACTGAAGCTTTCTTT
>TRBD1|TRBJ1-2|.|TRBV11-2
CASSHRQGPDYGYTF
TGTGCCAGCAGCCACCGACAGGGTCCCGACTATGGCTACACCTTC
>.|TRBJ2-3|.|TRBV2
CAIGPGGTQYF
TGTGCCATCGGCCCCGGAGGTACGCAGTATTTT
>.|TRBJ1-2|few|TRBV6-7
CASSREMQGCGYTF
TGTGCCAGCAGTCGAGAGATGCAGGGCTGTGGCTACACCTTC
>TRBD2|TRBJ2-1|.|TRBV12-3/TRBV12-4
CASRTSGGTSYNEQFF
TGTGCCAGCAGGACTAGCGGGGGAACCTCCTACAATGAGCAGTTCTTC
>.|TRBJ1-3|once|TRBV19
CASSSITGSGNTIYF
TGTGCCAGTAGTTCAATTACAGGGTCGGGAAACACCATATATTTT
>TRBD1|TRBJ2-1|.|TRBV2
CASRDRIDEQFF
TGTGCCAGCCGGGACAGGATCGATGAGCAGTTCTTC
>TRBD1|TRBJ1-5|.|TRBV6-2/TRBV6-3
CASSFDRGEPITNQPQHF
TGTGCCAGCAGCTTCGACAGGGGCGAACCCATTACCAATCAGCCCCAGCATTTT
>TRBD1|TRBJ1-1|.|TRBV6-5
CASSSRQGWDTEAFF
TGTGCCAGCAGTTCCAGACAGGGTTGGGACACTGAAGCTTTCTTT